The 3 T cell receptor beta chains below all came from one sample that was sequenced in a study of CD8+CD57+ T cells in acquired aplastic anemia. TCR beta VDJ and CDR3 were profiled, and genomic DNA was the template. In TCRdb, the reads were re-called with MiXCR into one record per CDR3 protein. The table shows 150,000 to 160,000 distinct CDR3 sequences, with 52% occurring only once. An expansion of CD8+CD57+ cells by flow cytometry had been shown in patients chosen for sequencing. Sequencing was carried out using sorted CD4+, CD8+, or CD8+CD57+ T cells (not recorded which) from PBMCs. The source is a human donor with aplastic anemia.

The gene calls are TRBV19 and TRBJ2-6, with 7 positions matching TRBD1. This CDR3 region has 18 residues. Trimming at V came to 5 bases and at J to 0 bases, leaving 10 bases not matched to a gene. The germline gives CDR1 LNHDA, CDR2 SQIVND (reference sequence). The CDR3 DNA is TGTGCCAGTAGTGCCTTCCCGACAGGGAGCTCTGGGGCCAACGTCCTGACTTTC. Translating gives CASSAFPTGSSGANVLTF.

The chain has TRBV20-1 and TRBJ1-4, with TRBD1 as a possible D gene (6 bases). The CDR3 covers 14 residues. Germline V gives CDR1 DFQATT, CDR2 SNEGSKA (reference sequence). Trimming cost V 5 bases and J 8 bases, with 18 bases left between them. In DNA, the CDR3 is TGCAGTGCTCTCCTTACAGGGACAAACGAAAAACTGTTTTTT. Translating it yields CSALLTGTNEKLFF.

The V gene is TRBV9, the J gene TRBJ1-5; a possible D gene is TRBD1 (5 bases). CDR3 length: 15 residues. Germline assignment: CDR1 SGDLS and CDR2 YYNGEE. Trimming took 2 bases from V and 4 from J, leaving 13 bases between them. The chain's CDR3 is CASSVGPGGNQPQHF. The CDR3 bases are TGTGCCAGCAGCGTGGGACCGGGGGGAAATCAGCCCCAGCATTTT.